These T cell receptor beta chains were read from a single sample in a study of cytomegalovirus exposure and HLA in healthy donors. Some clones are missing from TCRdb's copy, which holds only in-frame ones; the method was immunoSEQ multiplex PCR. This sample has 65,000 or so clones; 92% occur once, and the top ten carry 1% to 1.5%. Sequencing input: PBMCs. Receptors originate from a woman aged 18-29 years in good health and CMV-seronegative. The CDR3 runs from the conserved cysteine through the conserved F or W. The D gene is left open where the match is weak. Part of the rows lack a size; the others show once, few, many or a class for expanded clones.

>TRBV5-1|TRBD2|TRBJ2-1|.
TGCGCCAGCACCGGGAGGTGGAATGAGCAGTTCTTC
CASTGRWNEQFF
>TRBV5-4|TRBD1|TRBJ1-2|.
TGTGCCAGCAGCCGCGAACAGGGGGCCTCGGACTATGGCTACACCTTC
CASSREQGASDYGYTF
>TRBV4-2|.|TRBJ1-1|.
TGTGCCAGCAGCCAAGTAATAACAGGGAACACTGAAGCTTTCTTT
CASSQVITGNTEAFF
>TRBV7-8|TRBD1|TRBJ1-1|once
TGTGCCAGCAGCTTAATCCCAGGGGGCACGAACACTGAAGCTTTCTTT
CASSLIPGGTNTEAFF
>TRBV5-4|TRBD1|TRBJ1-2|.
TGTGCCAGCAGCCTGGGGGGACAGGGGGTCCCGTTCTATGGCTACACCTTC
CASSLGGQGVPFYGYTF
>TRBV4-3|.|TRBJ2-1|.
TGCGCCAGCAGCCAAGATTTGGGGGGCTCCTACAATGAGCAGTTCTTC
CASSQDLGGSYNEQFF
>TRBV5-1|TRBD2|TRBJ2-5|.
TGCGCCAGCAGCTTGGGTTCTAGCGGGGAAGAGACCCAGTACTTC
CASSLGSSGEETQYF
>TRBV19|.|TRBJ2-3|.
TGTGCCAGTAGTAGAAGCTCTTCATCAGATACGCAGTATTTT
CASSRSSSSDTQYF
>TRBV6-6|TRBD1|TRBJ1-1|few
TGTGCCAGCAGCACGGACAGGGTAGGCTCTGAAGCTTTCTTT
CASSTDRVGSEAFF
>TRBV5-6|.|TRBJ2-4|.
TGTGCCAGCAGCTTGCTAACAGCGGATGAAAACATTCAGTACTTC
CASSLLTADENIQYF
>TRBV28|TRBD1|TRBJ2-7|.
TGTGCCAGCAGTTTTTATAAGGGGGCGAGCTACGAGCAGTACTTC
CASSFYKGASYEQYF
>TRBV19|.|TRBJ1-2|many
TGTGCCACCCTACCATCCCCCGAGGGGACTTATGGCTACACCTTC
CATLPSPEGTYGYTF
>TRBV5-1|TRBD2|TRBJ2-3|.
TGCGCCAGCAGCCAGCTTTCTAGCGGGGGGTCCGTGCAGTATTTT
CASSQLSSGGSVQYF
>TRBV28|TRBD1|TRBJ1-3|.
TGTGCCAGCAGTCCAACTATTGGACAGGGTGGGCCCTCTGGAAACACCATATATTTT
CASSPTIGQGGPSGNTIYF
>TRBV10-3|TRBD1|TRBJ2-5|.
TGTGCCCACAAGAAGGGGGCCGGACAAGAGACCCAGTACTTC
CAHKKGAGQETQYF
>TRBV29-1|TRBD1|TRBJ2-1|.
TGCAGCGGCGCCCGGACAGGGGCCCCCAATGAGCAGTTCTTC
CSGARTGAPNEQFF
>TRBV4-1|TRBD2|TRBJ2-2|once
TGCGCCAGCAGCCAGCCGGGCTGGGGACTAGCGGCCTCGAACACCGGGGAGCTGTTTTTT
CASSQPGWGLAASNTGELFF
>TRBV6-1|.|TRBJ1-2|.
TGTGCCAGCAGCCCAGGTTTGGATGGCTACACCTTC
CASSPGLDGYTF
>TRBV27|.|TRBJ2-7|.
TGTGCCAGCAGTTTACTTCCGGGAGAGAACGAGCAGTACTTC
CASSLLPGENEQYF
>TRBV10-2|TRBD1|TRBJ1-1|.
TGCGCCAGCAGAGGGGCGTCCAGGGGGGTGACTGAAGCTTTCTTT
CASRGASRGVTEAFF
>TRBV6-6|.|TRBJ2-6|.
TGTGCCAGCAGTTCGACGGGGTTCTCTGGGGCCAACGTCCTGACTTTC
CASSSTGFSGANVLTF
>TRBV4-3|.|TRBJ2-7|.
TGCGCCAGCAGCCAAGTCCAGGGATTGCCCTACGAGCAGTACTTC
CASSQVQGLPYEQYF
>TRBV4-1|TRBD1|TRBJ2-7|.
TGCGCCAGCAGCCAAGTGGGGACAGCACCCTACGAGCAGTACTTC
CASSQVGTAPYEQYF
>TRBV2|.|TRBJ2-5|.
TGTGCCAGCAGTGTCGGAGAGACCCAGTACTTC
CASSVGETQYF
>TRBV6-5|.|TRBJ1-2|.
TGTGCCAGCAGTAGGGGCAGACAGTCCTATGGCTACACCTTC
CASSRGRQSYGYTF
>TRBV25-1|.|TRBJ2-7|.
TGTGCCAGCAGTCCCGGGACTCCCTACGAGCAGTACTTC
CASSPGTPYEQYF
>TRBV6-5|.|TRBJ1-2|.
TGTGCCACCGTACAGGGATCCTATGGCTACACCTTC
CATVQGSYGYTF
>TRBV11-3|.|TRBJ2-7|.
TGTGCCAGCAGCCCTAGCTCAAGGGTCTACGAGCAGTACTTC
CASSPSSRVYEQYF
>TRBV4-1|.|TRBJ2-7|.
TGCGCCAGCAGCCAGACCCCGCCGGGCCAGGGGTACGAGCAGTACTTC
CASSQTPPGQGYEQYF
>TRBV27|.|TRBJ2-1|.
TGTGCCAGCAGTTTCGCCTCGGACAATGAGCAGTTCTTC
CASSFASDNEQFF
>TRBV15|TRBD2|TRBJ2-2|.
TGTGCCACCAGCCCCCCGGGGGGACCCGGGGAGCTGTTTTTT
CATSPPGGPGELFF
>TRBV18|.|TRBJ2-7|.
TGTGCCAGCTCACCAGGGTCGGGAAGAACCTACGAGCAGTACTTC
CASSPGSGRTYEQYF
>TRBV7-9|.|TRBJ2-5|.
TGTGCCAGCTCCGGGGATCAAGAGACCCAGTACTTC
CASSGDQETQYF
>TRBV4-3|.|TRBJ2-1|once
TGCGCCAGCAGCCCGGGCCCCCCGGGAGCCTACAATGAGCAGTTCTTC
CASSPGPPGAYNEQFF
>TRBV27|TRBD1|TRBJ1-5|.
TGTGCCAGCAGTTGGGACAGGGACAAGCCCCAGCATTTT
CASSWDRDKPQHF